This T cell receptor (beta chain) was observed in a study of shared clonotypes between healthy human individuals. As for the study in general: Three plates each covered CD4 naive and memory; CD8 naive two, CD8 memory one.

General study results and limits: For naive CD4 cells, roughly 5% of clonotypes were shared across a handful of donors.

The ends were cut back, 1 base at V and 3 bases at J, with 9 bases in the middle. The CDR3 is 14 residues long. Germline V lookup: CDR1 SGHDN, CDR2 FVKESK. This clone was seen only once. Antigen specificity is unknown. Clones were sequenced by immunoSEQ multiplex PCR, and TCRdb holds only the in-frame ones, with some missing. This table holds roughly 2,300,000 clones, around 93% found once. This receptor was taken from a young man in good health. Some clones in this sample may be carry-over from other donors' samples. V gene TRBV14 combines with J gene TRBJ1-2; D is ambiguous. Material for sequencing was naive CD4+ T cells from PBMCs. Described subset: CD45RA+ positively selected. The CDR3 sequence is CASSQARAHYGYTF. CDR3 DNA: TGTGCCAGCAGCCAAGCTAGGGCCCACTATGGCTACACCTTC. Filled out from reference TRBV14 and TRBJ1-2, the complete variable domain reads EAGVTQFPSHSVIEKGQTVTLRCDPISGHDNLYWYRRVMGKEIKFLLHFVKESKQDESGMPNNRFLAERTGGTYSTLKVQPAELEDSGVYFCASSQARAHYGYTFGSGTRLTVV.